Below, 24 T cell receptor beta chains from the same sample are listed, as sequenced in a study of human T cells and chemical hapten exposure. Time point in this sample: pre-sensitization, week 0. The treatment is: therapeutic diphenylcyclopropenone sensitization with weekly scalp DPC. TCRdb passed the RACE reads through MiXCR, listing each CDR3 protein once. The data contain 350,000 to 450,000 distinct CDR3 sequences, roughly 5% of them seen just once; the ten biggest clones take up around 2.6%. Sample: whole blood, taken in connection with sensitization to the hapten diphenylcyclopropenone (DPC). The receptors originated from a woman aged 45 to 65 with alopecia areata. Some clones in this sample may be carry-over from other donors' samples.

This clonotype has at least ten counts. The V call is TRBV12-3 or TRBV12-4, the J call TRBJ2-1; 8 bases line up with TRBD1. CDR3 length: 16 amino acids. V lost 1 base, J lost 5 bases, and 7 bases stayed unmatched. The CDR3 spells CASSLGDRGYHNEQFF. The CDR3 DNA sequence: TGTGCCAGCAGTTTAGGTGACAGGGGCTACCACAATGAGCAGTTCTTC.

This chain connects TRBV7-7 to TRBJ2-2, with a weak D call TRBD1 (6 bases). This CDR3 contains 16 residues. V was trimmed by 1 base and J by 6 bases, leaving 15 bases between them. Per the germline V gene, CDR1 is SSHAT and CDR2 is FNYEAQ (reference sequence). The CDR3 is CASSLGRPGVAGELFF. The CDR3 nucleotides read TGTGCCAGCAGCTTAGGAAGGCCAGGGGTGGCCGGGGAGCTGTTTTTT.

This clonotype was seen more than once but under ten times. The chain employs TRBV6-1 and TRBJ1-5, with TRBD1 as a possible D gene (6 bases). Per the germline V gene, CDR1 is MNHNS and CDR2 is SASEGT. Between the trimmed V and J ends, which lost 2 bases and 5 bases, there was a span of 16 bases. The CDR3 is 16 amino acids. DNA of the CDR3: TGTGCCAGCAGTGAACCCCCAGGGAGGGGGGATCAGCCCCAGCATTTT. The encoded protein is CASSEPPGRGDQPQHF.

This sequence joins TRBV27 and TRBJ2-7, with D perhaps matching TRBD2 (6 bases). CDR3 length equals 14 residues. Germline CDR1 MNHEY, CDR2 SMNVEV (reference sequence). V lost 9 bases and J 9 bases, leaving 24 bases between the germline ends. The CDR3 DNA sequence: TGTGCCAGAGAAACCCCAACGGACTATATGTGGCAGTACTTC. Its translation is CARETPTDYMWQYF.

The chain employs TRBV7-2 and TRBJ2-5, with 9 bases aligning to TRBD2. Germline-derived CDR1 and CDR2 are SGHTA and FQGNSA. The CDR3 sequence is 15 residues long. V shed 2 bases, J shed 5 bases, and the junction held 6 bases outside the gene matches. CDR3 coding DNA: TGTGCCAGCAGCTTAAGTCCTAGCGGGGCCGAGACCCAGTACTTC. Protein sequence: CASSLSPSGAETQYF. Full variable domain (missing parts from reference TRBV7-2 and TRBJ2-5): GAGVSQSPSNKVTEKGKDVELRCDPISGHTALYWYRQSLGQGLEFLIYFQGNSAPDKSGLPSDRFSAERTGGSVSTLTIQRTQQEDSAVYLCASSLSPSGAETQYFGPGTRLLVL.

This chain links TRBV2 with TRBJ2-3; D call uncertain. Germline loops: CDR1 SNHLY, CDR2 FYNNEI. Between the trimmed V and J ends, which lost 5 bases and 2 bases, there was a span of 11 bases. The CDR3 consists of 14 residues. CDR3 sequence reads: CASSRAFPTDTQYF. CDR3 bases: TGTGCCAGCAGTCGGGCATTTCCCACAGATACGCAGTATTTT.

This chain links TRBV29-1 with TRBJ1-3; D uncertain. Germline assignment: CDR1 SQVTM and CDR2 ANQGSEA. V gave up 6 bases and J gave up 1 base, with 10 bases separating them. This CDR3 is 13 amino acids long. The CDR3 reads CSVGSRSGNTIYF. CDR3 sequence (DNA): TGCAGCGTGGGCTCGAGGTCTGGAAACACCATATATTTT. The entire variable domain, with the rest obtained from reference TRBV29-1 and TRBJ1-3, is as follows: SAVISQKPSRDICQRGTSLTIQCQVDSQVTMMFWYRQQPGQSLTLIATANQGSEATYESGFVIDKFPISRPNLTFSTLTVSNMSPEDSSIYLCSVGSRSGNTIYFGEGSWLTVV.

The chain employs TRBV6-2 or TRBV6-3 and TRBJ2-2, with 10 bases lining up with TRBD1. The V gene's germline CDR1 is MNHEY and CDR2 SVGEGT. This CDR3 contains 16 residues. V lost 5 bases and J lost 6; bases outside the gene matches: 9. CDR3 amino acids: CASSLPGQGKSGELFF. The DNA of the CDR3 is TGTGCCAGCAGTCTGCCGGGACAGGGGAAATCCGGGGAGCTGTTTTTT.

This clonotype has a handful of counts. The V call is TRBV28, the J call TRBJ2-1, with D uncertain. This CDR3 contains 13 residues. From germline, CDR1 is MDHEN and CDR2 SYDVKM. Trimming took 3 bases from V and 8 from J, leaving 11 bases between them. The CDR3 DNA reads TGTGCCAGCAGTTTCTCCGGAGTTGATGAGCAGTTCTTC. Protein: CASSFSGVDEQFF.

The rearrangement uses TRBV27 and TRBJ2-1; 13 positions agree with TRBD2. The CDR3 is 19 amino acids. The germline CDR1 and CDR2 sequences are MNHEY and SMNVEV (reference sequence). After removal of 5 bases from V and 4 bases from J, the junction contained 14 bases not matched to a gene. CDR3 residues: CASSPQGLAGRAGYNEQFF. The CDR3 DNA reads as TGTGCCAGCAGTCCGCAGGGACTAGCGGGAAGGGCCGGTTACAATGAGCAGTTCTTC.

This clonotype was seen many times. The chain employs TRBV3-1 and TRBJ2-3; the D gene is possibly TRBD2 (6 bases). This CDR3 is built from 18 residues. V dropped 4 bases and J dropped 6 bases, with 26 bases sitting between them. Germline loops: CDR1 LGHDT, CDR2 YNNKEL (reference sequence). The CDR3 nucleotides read TGTGCCAGCAGCCCCCAGGGAGGCAGCGGGTCCTTAAGGGATACGCAGTATTTT. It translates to CASSPQGGSGSLRDTQYF.

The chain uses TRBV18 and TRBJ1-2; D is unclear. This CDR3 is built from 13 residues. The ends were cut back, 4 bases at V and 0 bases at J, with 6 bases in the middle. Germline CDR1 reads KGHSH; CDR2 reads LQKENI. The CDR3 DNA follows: TGTGCCAGCTCACTTAAAGCTAACTATGGCTACACCTTC. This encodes CASSLKANYGYTF. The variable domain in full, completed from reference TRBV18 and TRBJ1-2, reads NAGVMQNPRHLVRRRGQEARLRCSPMKGHSHVYWYRQLPEEGLKFMVYLQKENIIDESGMPKERFSAEFPKEGPSILRIQQVVRGDSAAYFCASSLKANYGYTFGSGTRLTVV.

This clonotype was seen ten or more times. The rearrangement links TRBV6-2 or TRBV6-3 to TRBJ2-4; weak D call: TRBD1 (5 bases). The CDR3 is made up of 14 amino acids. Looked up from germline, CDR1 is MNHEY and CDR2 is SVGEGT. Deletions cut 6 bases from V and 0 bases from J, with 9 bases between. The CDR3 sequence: CASSPTVAKNIQYF. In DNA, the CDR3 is TGTGCCAGCAGCCCGACAGTAGCCAAAAACATTCAGTACTTC.

The CDR3 reads CAISENKGGREKLFF. CDR3 nucleotide sequence: TGTGCCATCAGTGAAAATAAGGGGGGGCGAGAAAAACTGTTTTTT. The rearrangement links TRBV10-3 to TRBJ1-4, with TRBD1 as a possible D gene (6 bases). The CDR3 spans 15 residues. Trimming removed 3 bases from V and 8 bases from J, with 16 bases in between. Looked up from germline, CDR1 is ENHRY and CDR2 is SYGVKD.

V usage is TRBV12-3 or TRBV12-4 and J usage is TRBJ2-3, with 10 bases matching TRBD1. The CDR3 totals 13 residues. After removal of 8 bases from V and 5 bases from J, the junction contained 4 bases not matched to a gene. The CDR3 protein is CASRTGGVDTQYF. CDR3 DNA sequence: TGTGCCAGCCGGACAGGGGGTGTAGATACGCAGTATTTT.

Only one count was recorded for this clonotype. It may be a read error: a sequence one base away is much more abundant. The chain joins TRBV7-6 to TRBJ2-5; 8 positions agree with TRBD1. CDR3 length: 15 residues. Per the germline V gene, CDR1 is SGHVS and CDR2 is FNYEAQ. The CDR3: CAGSPRQGSPVPQYF. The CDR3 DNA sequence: TGTGCCGGCAGCCCACGACAGGGGAGCCCCGTCCCCCAGTACTTC.

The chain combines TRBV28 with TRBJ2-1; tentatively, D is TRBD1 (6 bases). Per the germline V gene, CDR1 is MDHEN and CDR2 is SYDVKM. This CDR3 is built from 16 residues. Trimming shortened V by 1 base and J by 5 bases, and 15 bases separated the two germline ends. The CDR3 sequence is CASSLFTPGHNNEQFF. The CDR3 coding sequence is TGTGCCAGCAGTTTATTTACTCCGGGACACAACAATGAGCAGTTCTTC.

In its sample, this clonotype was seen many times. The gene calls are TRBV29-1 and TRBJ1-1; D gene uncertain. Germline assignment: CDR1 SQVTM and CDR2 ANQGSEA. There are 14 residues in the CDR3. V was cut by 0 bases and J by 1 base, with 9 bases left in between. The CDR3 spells CSVEDRAPNTEAFF. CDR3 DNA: TGCAGCGTTGAAGATCGAGCCCCGAACACTGAAGCTTTCTTT.

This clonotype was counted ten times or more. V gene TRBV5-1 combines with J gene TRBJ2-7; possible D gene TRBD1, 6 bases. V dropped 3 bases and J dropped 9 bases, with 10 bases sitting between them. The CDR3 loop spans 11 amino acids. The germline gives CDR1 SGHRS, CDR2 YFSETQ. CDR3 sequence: CASSSQGRQYF. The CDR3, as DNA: TGCGCCAGCAGCTCCCAGGGGCGGCAGTACTTC.

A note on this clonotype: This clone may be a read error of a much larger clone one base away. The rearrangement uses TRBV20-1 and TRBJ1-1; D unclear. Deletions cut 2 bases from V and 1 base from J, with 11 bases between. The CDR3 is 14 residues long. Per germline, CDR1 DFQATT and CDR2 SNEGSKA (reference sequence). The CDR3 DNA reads TGCAGTGCTAGAAGGTGGGCGCAGAACACTGAAGCTTTCTTT. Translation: CSARRWAQNTEAFF.

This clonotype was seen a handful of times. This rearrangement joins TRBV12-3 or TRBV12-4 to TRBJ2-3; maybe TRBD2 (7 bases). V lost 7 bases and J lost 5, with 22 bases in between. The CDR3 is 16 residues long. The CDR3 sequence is CASTPSVRGAQDTQYF. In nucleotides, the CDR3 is TGTGCCAGCACCCCCTCCGTACGGGGGGCCCAAGATACGCAGTATTTT.

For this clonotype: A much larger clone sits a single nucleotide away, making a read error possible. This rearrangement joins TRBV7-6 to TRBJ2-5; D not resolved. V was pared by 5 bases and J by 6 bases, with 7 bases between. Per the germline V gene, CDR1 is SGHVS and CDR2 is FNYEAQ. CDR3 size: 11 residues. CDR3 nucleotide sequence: TGTGCCAGCAGCCAAGGAAAGACCCAGTACTTC. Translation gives CASSQGKTQYF.

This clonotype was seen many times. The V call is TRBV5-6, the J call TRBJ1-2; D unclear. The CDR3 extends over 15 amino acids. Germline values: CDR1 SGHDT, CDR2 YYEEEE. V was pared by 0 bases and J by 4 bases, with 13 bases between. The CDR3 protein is CASSLGTVNIYGYTF. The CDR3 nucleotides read TGTGCCAGCAGCTTGGGGACCGTCAACATCTATGGCTACACCTTC.

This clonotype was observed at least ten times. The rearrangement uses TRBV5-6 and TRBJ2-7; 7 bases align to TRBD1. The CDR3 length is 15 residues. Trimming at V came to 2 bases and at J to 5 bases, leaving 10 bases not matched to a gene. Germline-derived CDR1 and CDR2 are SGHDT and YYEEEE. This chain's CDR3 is CASSLAAGGRDEQYF. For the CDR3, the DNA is TGTGCCAGCAGCTTAGCGGCAGGGGGAAGGGACGAGCAGTACTTC.